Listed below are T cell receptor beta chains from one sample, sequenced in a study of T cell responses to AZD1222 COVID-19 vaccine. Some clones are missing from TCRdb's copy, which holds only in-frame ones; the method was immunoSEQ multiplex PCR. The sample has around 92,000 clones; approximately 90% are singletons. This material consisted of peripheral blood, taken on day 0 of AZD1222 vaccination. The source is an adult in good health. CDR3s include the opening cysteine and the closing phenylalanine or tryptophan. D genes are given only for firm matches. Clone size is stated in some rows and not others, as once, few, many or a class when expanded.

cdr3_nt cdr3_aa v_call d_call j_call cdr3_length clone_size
TGTGCCAGCAGTTCTAGCGGGAGTAGGCCAGATACGCAGTATTTT CASSSSGSRPDTQYF TRBV28 TRBD2 TRBJ2-3 15 NA
TGTGCCAGCAGAACGTGGGGTGGCAATCAGCCCCAGCATTTT CASRTWGGNQPQHF TRBV28 NA TRBJ1-5 14 NA
TGTGCCAGCAGCGTAGGGCCAGGGGAGGATGAAAAACTGTTTTTT CASSVGPGEDEKLFF TRBV9 NA TRBJ1-4 15 NA
TGTGCCAGCAGCCCAACAGGGATGGGAGGCTACACCTTC CASSPTGMGGYTF TRBV6-2/TRBV6-3 NA TRBJ1-2 13 NA
TGTGCCAGCAGCCCCAGCAACAGTCCCTTTAGCTACACCTTC CASSPSNSPFSYTF TRBV9 NA TRBJ1-2 14 NA
TGTGCCATCAGTGAGAGCCAGGGGGGTACTGAAGCTTTCTTT CAISESQGGTEAFF TRBV10-3 TRBD1 TRBJ1-1 14 once
TGCGCCAGCAGCCAAGGGACAGGGGGCGAGACCCAGTACTTC CASSQGTGGETQYF TRBV4-3 TRBD1 TRBJ2-5 14 NA
TGTGCCAGCAGCTTACCGACAGGGGGCCTTCAGCCCCAGCATTTT CASSLPTGGLQPQHF TRBV7-2 TRBD1 TRBJ1-5 15 NA
TGTGCCAGCAGTTCGGGACAGGGACTATCCTACGAGCAGTACTTC CASSSGQGLSYEQYF TRBV27 TRBD1 TRBJ2-7 15 few
TGTGCCAGCAGGGCGGGACCCCAAGAAAAACTGTTTTTT CASRAGPQEKLFF TRBV6-5 NA TRBJ1-4 13 NA